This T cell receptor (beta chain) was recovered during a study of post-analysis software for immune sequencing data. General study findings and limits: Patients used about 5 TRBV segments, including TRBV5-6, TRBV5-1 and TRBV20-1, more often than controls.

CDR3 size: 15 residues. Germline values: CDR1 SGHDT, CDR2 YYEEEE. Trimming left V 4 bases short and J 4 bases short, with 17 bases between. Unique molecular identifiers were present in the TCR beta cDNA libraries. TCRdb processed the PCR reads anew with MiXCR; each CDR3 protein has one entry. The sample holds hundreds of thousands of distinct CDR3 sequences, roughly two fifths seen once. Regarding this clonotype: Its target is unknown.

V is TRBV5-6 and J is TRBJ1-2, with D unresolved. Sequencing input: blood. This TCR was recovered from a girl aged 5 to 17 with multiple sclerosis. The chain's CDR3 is CASSRITSSRYGYTF. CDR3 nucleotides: TGTGCCAGCAGCCGAATTACATCCTCCCGCTATGGCTACACCTTC. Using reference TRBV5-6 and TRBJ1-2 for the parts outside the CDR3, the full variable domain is DAGVTQSPTHLIKTRGQQVTLRCSPKSGHDTVSWYQQALGQGPQFIFQYYEEEERQRGNFPDRFSGHQFPNYSSELNVNALLLGDSALYLCASSRITSSRYGYTFGSGTRLTVV.